The rows below give T cell receptor beta chains drawn from one sample of a study of post-analysis software for immune sequencing data. TCRdb itself ran the PCR reads through MiXCR, one entry per CDR3 protein. The table lists 450,000 to 650,000 distinct CDR3 sequences, roughly 45% of them singletons. Sequences were obtained from blood. The origin of the receptors is a girl aged 10-17 years with multiple sclerosis. The CDR3 runs from the conserved cysteine through the conserved F or W.

V gene,J gene,CDR3 protein
TRBV7-2,TRBJ1-2,CASSKYEMSGYTF
TRBV2,TRBJ2-7,CASSASRGEQYF
TRBV5-1,TRBJ2-3,CASSLEGHGETDTQYF
TRBV5-1,TRBJ2-1,CASSLESLAGNEQFF
TRBV6-1,TRBJ1-6,CASSDVGRSSYNSPLHF
TRBV28,TRBJ2-5,CASSLWQETQYF
TRBV7-2,TRBJ2-2,CASSRPGPAKTGERFF
TRBV10-3,TRBJ2-1,CAIRVSGGRDSYNEQFF
TRBV5-5,TRBJ2-7,CASSLDGGGMYEQYF
TRBV7-3,TRBJ2-6,CASSLTWAGMSGANVLTF
TRBV5-1,NA,CASSLRTGFEQYF
TRBV29-1,TRBJ1-4,CSVGHQGEKLFF
TRBV12-3/TRBV12-4,TRBJ1-1,CANNYRLNTEAFF
TRBV20-1,TRBJ2-5,CSANGGGRGTQYF
TRBV28,TRBJ2-5,CASREGKETQYF
TRBV27,TRBJ2-2,CASRFQGFGELFF
TRBV12-3/TRBV12-4,TRBJ1-4,CASSLDRGSNEKLFF
TRBV4-3,TRBJ2-1,CASSQGPRTGGGQFF
TRBV29-1,TRBJ2-7,CSVEGFQSHEQYF
TRBV5-1,TRBJ1-2,CASRLEDSYGYTF
TRBV6-4,TRBJ1-6,CASLPRWGQGRFGFSPLHF
TRBV10-3,NA,CAISESKAEQYF
TRBV4-1,TRBJ2-1,CASSQGSPLAGGSYNEQFF
TRBV12-3/TRBV12-4,TRBJ2-1,CASRPKLAGGYNEQFF
TRBV6-6,TRBJ2-6,CASSDSIVLTF
TRBV6-6,TRBJ2-3,CASSHITDTQYF
TRBV9,NA,CASSAKGSGEETQYF
TRBV29-1,TRBJ2-5,CSVGVAQETQYF
TRBV12-3/TRBV12-4,TRBJ2-3,CASTRGGREADAEYF
TRBV6-5,TRBJ1-5,CASSARGVINQPQHF
TRBV6-1,TRBJ2-5,CASNPETVQETQYF
TRBV7-8,TRBJ2-1,CASSLAPTARLARNPNEQFF
TRBV10-3,TRBJ2-1,CAISEGELAVYNEQFF